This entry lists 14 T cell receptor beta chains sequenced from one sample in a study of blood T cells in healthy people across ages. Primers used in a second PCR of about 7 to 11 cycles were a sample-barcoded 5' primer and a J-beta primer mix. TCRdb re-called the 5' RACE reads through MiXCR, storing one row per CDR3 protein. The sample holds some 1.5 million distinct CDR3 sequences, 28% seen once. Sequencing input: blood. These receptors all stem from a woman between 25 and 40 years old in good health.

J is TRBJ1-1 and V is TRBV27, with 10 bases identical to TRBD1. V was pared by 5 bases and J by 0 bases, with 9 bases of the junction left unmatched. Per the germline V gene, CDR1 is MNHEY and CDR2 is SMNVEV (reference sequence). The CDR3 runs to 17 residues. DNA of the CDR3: TGTGCCAGCAGTACCTTGACAGGGGGCGAGGTGAACACTGAAGCTTTCTTT. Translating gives CASSTLTGGEVNTEAFF.

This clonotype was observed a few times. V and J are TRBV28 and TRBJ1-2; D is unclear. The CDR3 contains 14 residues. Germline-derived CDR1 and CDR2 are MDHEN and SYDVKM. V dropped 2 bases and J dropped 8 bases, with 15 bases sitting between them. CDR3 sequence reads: CASSLRSPPGGYTF. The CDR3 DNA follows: TGTGCCAGCAGTTTAAGGTCGCCACCGGGGGGCTACACCTTC.

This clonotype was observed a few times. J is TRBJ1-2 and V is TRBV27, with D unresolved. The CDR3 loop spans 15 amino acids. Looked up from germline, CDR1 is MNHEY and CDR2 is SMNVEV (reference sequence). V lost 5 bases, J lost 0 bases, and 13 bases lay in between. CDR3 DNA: TGTGCCAGCAGTCCTCTCCCGGGTCCTAACTATGGCTACACCTTC. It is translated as CASSPLPGPNYGYTF.

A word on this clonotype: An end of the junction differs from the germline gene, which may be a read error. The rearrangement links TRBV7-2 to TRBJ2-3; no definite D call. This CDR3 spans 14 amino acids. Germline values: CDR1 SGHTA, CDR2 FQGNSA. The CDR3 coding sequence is TGTGCCGGCAGCTTAGATAGGGCGACAGATACGCAGTATTTT. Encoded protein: CAGSLDRATDTQYF.

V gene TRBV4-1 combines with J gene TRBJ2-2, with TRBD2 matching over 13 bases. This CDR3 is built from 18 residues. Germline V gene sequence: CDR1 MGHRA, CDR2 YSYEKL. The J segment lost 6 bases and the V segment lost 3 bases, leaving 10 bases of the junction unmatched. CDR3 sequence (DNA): TGCGCCAGCAGCCAGACTTGGACTAGCGGGAGTACCGCCGGGGAGCTGTTTTTT. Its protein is CASSQTWTSGSTAGELFF.

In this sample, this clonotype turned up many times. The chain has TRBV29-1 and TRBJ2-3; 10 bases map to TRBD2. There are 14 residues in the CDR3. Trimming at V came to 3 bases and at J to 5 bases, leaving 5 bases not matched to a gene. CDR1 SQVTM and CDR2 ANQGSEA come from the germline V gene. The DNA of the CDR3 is TGCAGCGTTGAGCTAGCGGGAGTCGTAGATACGCAGTATTTT. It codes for CSVELAGVVDTQYF.

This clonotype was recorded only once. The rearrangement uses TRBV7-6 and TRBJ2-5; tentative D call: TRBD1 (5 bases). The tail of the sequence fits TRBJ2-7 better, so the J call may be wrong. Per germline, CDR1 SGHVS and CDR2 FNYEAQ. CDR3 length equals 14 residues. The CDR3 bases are TGTGCCAGCAGCTTAGACACGCTTAGGGGCGAGCAGTACTTC. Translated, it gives CASSLDTLRGEQYF.

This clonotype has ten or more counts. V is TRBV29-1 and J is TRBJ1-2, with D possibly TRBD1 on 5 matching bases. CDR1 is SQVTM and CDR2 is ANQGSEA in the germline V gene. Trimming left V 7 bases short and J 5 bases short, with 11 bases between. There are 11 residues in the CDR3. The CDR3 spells CSAPEGYGYTF. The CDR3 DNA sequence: TGCAGCGCCCCCGAGGGGTATGGCTACACCTTC.

In DNA, the CDR3 is TGTGCCAGCAGCTCCCACGGCCCGCGGAAGACCGAAGCTTTCTTT. The encoded protein is CASSSHGPRKTEAFF. This chain joins TRBV7-2 and TRBJ1-1; D ambiguous. Germline-derived CDR1 and CDR2 are SGHTA and FQGNSA. Trimming removed 4 bases at V and 8 bases at J, with 20 bases between. The CDR3 is made up of 15 amino acids.

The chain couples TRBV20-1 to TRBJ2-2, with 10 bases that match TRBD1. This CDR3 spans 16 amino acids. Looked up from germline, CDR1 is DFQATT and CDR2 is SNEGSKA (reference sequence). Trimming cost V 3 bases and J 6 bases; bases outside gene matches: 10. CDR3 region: CSARGDRGVPAGELFF. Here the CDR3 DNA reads TGCAGTGCTAGGGGGGACAGGGGAGTCCCCGCCGGGGAGCTGTTTTTT.

As DNA, the CDR3 is TGTGCCAGCAGCCCCTCGGGACAGGGGGGCTACACCTTC. This sequence encodes CASSPSGQGGYTF. The chain carries TRBV7-9 and TRBJ1-2; TRBD1 matches 10 bases. The CDR3 runs 13 residues. Germline CDR1 is SEHNR and CDR2 is FQNEAQ (reference sequence). The J segment lost 8 bases and the V segment lost 5 bases, leaving 5 bases of the junction unmatched.

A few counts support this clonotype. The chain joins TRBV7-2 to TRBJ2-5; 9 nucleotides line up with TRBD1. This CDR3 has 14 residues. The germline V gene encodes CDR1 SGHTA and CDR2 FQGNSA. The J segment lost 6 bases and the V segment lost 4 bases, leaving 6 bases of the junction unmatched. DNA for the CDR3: TGTGCCAGCAGCTCAAACAGGGGGCTTAAGACCCAGTACTTC. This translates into CASSSNRGLKTQYF.

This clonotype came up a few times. The CDR3 reads CAIRGTDNANQPQHF. The CDR3 DNA follows: TGTGCCATCAGGGGGACAGATAACGCCAATCAGCCCCAGCATTTT. The V gene is TRBV10-3, the J gene TRBJ1-5, with 7 bases fitting TRBD1. The junction had 8 bases not matched to a gene; V was cut back by 6 bases and J by 3 bases. The CDR3 runs to 15 residues. From germline, CDR1 is ENHRY and CDR2 SYGVKD.

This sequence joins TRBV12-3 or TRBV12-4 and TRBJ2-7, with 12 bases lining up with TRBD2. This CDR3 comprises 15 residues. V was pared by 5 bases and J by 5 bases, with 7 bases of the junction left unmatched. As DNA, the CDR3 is TGTGCCAGCAGTAGGCTAGCGGGAGGGCCCCACGAGCAGTACTTC. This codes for CASSRLAGGPHEQYF.